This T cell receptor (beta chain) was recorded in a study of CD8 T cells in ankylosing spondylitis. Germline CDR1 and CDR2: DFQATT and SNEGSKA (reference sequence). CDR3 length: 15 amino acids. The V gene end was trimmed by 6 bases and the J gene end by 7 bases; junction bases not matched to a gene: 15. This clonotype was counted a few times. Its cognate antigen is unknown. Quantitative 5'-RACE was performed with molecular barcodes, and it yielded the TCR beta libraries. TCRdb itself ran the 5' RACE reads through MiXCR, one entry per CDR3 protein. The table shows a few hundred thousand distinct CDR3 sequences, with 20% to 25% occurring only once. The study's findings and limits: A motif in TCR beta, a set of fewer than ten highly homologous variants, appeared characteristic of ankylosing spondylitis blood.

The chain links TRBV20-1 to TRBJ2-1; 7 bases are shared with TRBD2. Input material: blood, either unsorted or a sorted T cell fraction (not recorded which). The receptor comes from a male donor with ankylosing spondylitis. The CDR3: CSANPGTGGGNEQFF. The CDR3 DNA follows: TGCAGTGCAAACCCGGGGACTGGGGGGGGGAATGAGCAGTTCTTC.